One and the same sample provided the 30 T cell receptor beta chains below, sequenced in a study of post-analysis software for immune sequencing data. Antigens for these TCRs are unknown. Unique molecular identifiers had been added to the TCR beta cDNA libraries. TCRdb itself ran the PCR reads through MiXCR, one entry per CDR3 protein. The sample yields about 680,000 distinct CDR3 sequences, approximately 60% seen once. Study observations and caveats: Controls showed lower frequencies than patients for several TRBV segments, and TRBV5-6, TRBV5-1 and TRBV20-1 were among these.

Sequencing used blood. The receptors stem from a girl aged 2-10 years with multiple sclerosis.

DNA for the CDR3: TGTGCCAGCAGCTTAAGGTTCGGGGAAAAACTGTTTTTT. Protein: CASSLRFGEKLFF. The gene calls are TRBV7-3 and TRBJ1-4; no clear D gene. The CDR3 length is 13 residues. Germline CDR1 reads SGHTA; CDR2 reads FQGTGA. The V end lost 1 base, the J end lost 8 bases, and 8 bases lay between the germline ends.

The chain recombines TRBV20-1 with TRBJ1-2; tentative D call: TRBD1 (5 bases). The V gene lost 0 bases and the J gene lost 1 base, with 21 bases spanning the gap. The CDR3 length is 18 residues. Germline assignment: CDR1 DFQATT and CDR2 SNEGSKA (reference sequence). CDR3 in DNA: TGCAGTGCTAGAGATACCAGGGCTGGTGTACGGATTAACTATGGCTACACCTTC. Protein product: CSARDTRAGVRINYGYTF.

The V gene is TRBV6-6, the J gene TRBJ2-6, with D possibly TRBD1 on 5 matching bases. Germline V gene data show CDR1 as MNHNY and CDR2 as SVGAGI (reference sequence). The germline V and J ends were trimmed by 7 bases and 0 bases, with 13 bases remaining between them. The length of the CDR3 is 16 residues. CDR3 sequence reads: CASNPGHHSGANVLTF. The CDR3 DNA sequence: TGTGCCAGCAACCCAGGGCACCACTCTGGGGCCAACGTCCTGACTTTC.

V gene TRBV7-2 combines with J gene TRBJ2-3; 12 nucleotides match TRBD2. Germline CDR1 is SGHTA and CDR2 is FQGNSA. The CDR3 runs to 18 residues. V lost 1 base to trimming and J lost 0 bases; unmatched junction nucleotides: 5. In DNA, the CDR3 is TGTGCCAGCAGCTTAGTGGCTAGCGGGGGGGCTAGCACAGATACGCAGTATTTT. Translation gives CASSLVASGGASTDTQYF.

The J gene is TRBJ2-5, the V gene TRBV11-2, with D possibly being TRBD1 (6 bases). Trimming took off 5 bases at V and 4 bases at J, with 17 bases between the two ends. The CDR3 has 15 amino acids. Germline V gene lookup returns CDR1 SGHAT and CDR2 FQNNGV. The CDR3 DNA follows: TGTGCCAGCAGCGGACGACAGGCGATAGGAGAGACCCAGTACTTC. This codes for CASSGRQAIGETQYF.

CDR3 sequence: CSAGQSTGTSGYNEQFF. The CDR3 region has the DNA TGCAGTGCAGGACAATCGACCGGGACTAGCGGATACAATGAGCAGTTCTTC. V and J are TRBV20-1 and TRBJ2-1; TRBD2 matches at 11 bases. With 6 bases clipped from V and 4 bases from J, the junction kept 14 bases outside the gene matches. CDR1 DFQATT and CDR2 SNEGSKA come from the germline V gene (reference sequence). The CDR3 consists of 17 residues.

The V and J genes are TRBV20-1 and TRBJ2-5, with D possibly being TRBD1 (5 bases). The length of the CDR3 is 14 residues. CDR1 and CDR2 (germline): DFQATT, SNEGSKA (reference sequence). Trimming left V 3 bases short and J 4 bases short, with 15 bases between. In nucleotides, the CDR3 is TGCAGTGCTAGGGATGTAACAGGCGGAGAGACCCAGTACTTC. Its protein is CSARDVTGGETQYF.

The chain recombines TRBV5-1 with TRBJ2-1, with 10 bases matching TRBD2. The ends lost 4 bases at V and 2 bases at J; junction bases unmatched: 6. The V gene's germline CDR1 is SGHRS and CDR2 YFSETQ. This CDR3 contains 16 residues. CDR3 nucleotide sequence: TGCGCCAGCAGCCTTCCGGGACTAGCGACCTACAATGAGCAGTTCTTC. Its protein is CASSLPGLATYNEQFF.

The chain is built from TRBV27 and TRBJ1-6; no clear D gene. Trimming took 5 bases from V and 6 from J, leaving 5 bases between them. The length of the CDR3 is 12 residues. CDR1 MNHEY and CDR2 SMNVEV come from the germline V gene (reference sequence). CDR3 sequence reads: CASSPPNSPLHF. Written as DNA, the CDR3 is TGTGCCAGCAGTCCCCCTAATTCACCCCTCCACTTT.

J is TRBJ2-1 and V is TRBV6-1; 8 bases line up with TRBD2. Looked up from germline, CDR1 is MNHNS and CDR2 is SASEGT. The CDR3 is 15 residues long. J lost 7 bases, V lost 4 bases, and 9 bases had no gene match. The CDR3 here is CASSVGSGSGNEQFF. In nucleotides, the CDR3 is TGTGCCAGCAGTGTTGGAAGCGGGAGTGGTAATGAGCAGTTCTTC.

J is TRBJ2-3 and V is TRBV29-1, with D perhaps given as TRBD1 or TRBD2 (5 bases each). The CDR3 length is 14 residues. From germline, CDR1 is SQVTM and CDR2 ANQGSEA. V was cut by 7 bases and J by 1 base, with 15 bases left in between. CDR3 sequence reads: CSAGTGLGTDTQYF. The CDR3 coding sequence is TGCAGCGCAGGAACAGGACTCGGCACAGATACGCAGTATTTT.

This clonotype occurred a few times. V gene TRBV20-1 combines with J gene TRBJ2-3, with D perhaps TRBD2 (5 bases). There are 14 residues in the CDR3. CDR1 and CDR2 (germline): DFQATT, SNEGSKA (reference sequence). V gave up 6 bases and J gave up 1 base, with 14 bases separating them. The CDR3 nucleotides read TGCAGTGCCACCACTAGTGCTGGCACAGATACGCAGTATTTT. Amino acid sequence: CSATTSAGTDTQYF.

The chain is built from TRBV7-2 and TRBJ2-1, with D uncertain. The CDR3 extends over 14 amino acids. CDR1 is SGHTA, CDR2 FQGNSA, per germline. The ends were cut back, 3 bases at V and 3 bases at J, with 9 bases in the middle. The CDR3 DNA is TGTGCCAGCAGCTTCGCCTCTATCTACAATGAGCAGTTCTTC. Translating gives CASSFASIYNEQFF.

The chain uses TRBV6-6 and TRBJ2-6; D is possibly TRBD1 or TRBD2 (5 bases each). The CDR3 length is 16 residues. Germline assignment: CDR1 MNHNY and CDR2 SVGAGI (reference sequence). The ends were cut back, 5 bases at V and 0 bases at J, with 11 bases in the middle. CDR3 loop: CASSRGVSSGANVLTF. The CDR3 DNA follows: TGTGCCAGCAGTCGAGGGGTTTCCTCTGGGGCCAACGTCCTGACTTTC.

V is TRBV5-1 and J is TRBJ2-1; 12 bases line up with TRBD2. With V trimmed by 4 bases and J by 4 bases, 9 bases remained unmatched. The CDR3 contains 17 residues. Germline assignment: CDR1 SGHRS and CDR2 YFSETQ. The CDR3 DNA sequence: TGCGCCAGCAGCCTGCACGGACTAGCGGGGACGTACAATGAGCAGTTCTTC. Residues: CASSLHGLAGTYNEQFF. Together with reference TRBV5-1 and TRBJ2-1, the CDR3 gives the full variable domain: KAGVTQTPRYLIKTRGQQVTLSCSPISGHRSVSWYQQTPGQGLQFLFEYFSETQRNKGNFPGRFSGRQFSNSRSEMNVSTLELGDSALYLCASSLHGLAGTYNEQFFGPGTRLTVL.

The CDR3, as DNA: TGTGCCAGCAGCCTGGGGGGTGAGGTTGAGCAGTTCTTC. Its protein is CASSLGGEVEQFF. The chain carries TRBV5-4 and TRBJ2-1, with a weak D call TRBD2 (6 bases). The germline CDR1 and CDR2 sequences are SGHNT and YYREEE (reference sequence). V shed 4 bases and J shed 9 bases, with 14 bases lying between them. The CDR3 runs 13 residues.

This clonotype was picked up a small number of times. The chain links TRBV29-1 to TRBJ2-1, with TRBD2 matching 9 bases. The CDR3 has 13 residues. CDR1 is SQVTM and CDR2 is ANQGSEA in the germline V gene. With V trimmed by 4 bases and J by 6 bases, 4 bases remained unmatched. This chain's CDR3 is CSVGASGANEQFF. CDR3 sequence (DNA): TGCAGCGTTGGGGCTAGCGGGGCCAATGAGCAGTTCTTC.

The rearrangement joins TRBV6-1 to TRBJ2-1; 12 bases fit TRBD2. Germline V CDR1 and CDR2: MNHNS, SASEGT. The junction had 6 bases not matched to a gene; V was cut back by 5 bases and J by 7 bases. This CDR3 comprises 15 residues. CDR3 protein: CASSWTSGNLNEQFF. The CDR3 DNA reads as TGTGCCAGCAGTTGGACTAGCGGGAACCTAAATGAGCAGTTCTTC.

The chain carries TRBV4-1 and TRBJ2-5, with 10 bases fitting TRBD2. After removal of 0 bases from V and 0 bases from J, the junction contained 7 bases not matched to a gene. Germline V gene lookup returns CDR1 MGHRA and CDR2 YSYEKL. The CDR3 is 18 amino acids. Here the CDR3 DNA reads TGCGCCAGCAGCCAAGATCTCCTAGCGGGAGATTACCAAGAGACCCAGTACTTC. It codes for CASSQDLLAGDYQETQYF.

There are a few counts of this clonotype. The chain combines TRBV6-5 with TRBJ2-1; 8 bases are a match to TRBD1. The V and J ends lost 6 bases and 8 bases, in that order; junction bases with no gene match: 6. Germline CDR1 and CDR2: MNHEY and SVGAGI. The CDR3 runs to 13 residues. CDR3: CASRQTGGDEQFF. CDR3 bases: TGTGCCAGCAGGCAAACAGGGGGTGATGAGCAGTTCTTC.

This chain connects TRBV29-1 to TRBJ2-1; the D call may be TRBD1 or TRBD2 (5 bases each). The CDR3 runs to 13 residues. Germline V gives CDR1 SQVTM, CDR2 ANQGSEA. V was pared by 6 bases and J by 6 bases, with 15 bases between. The CDR3 spells CSVRLFGTNEQFF. The CDR3 region has the DNA TGCAGCGTACGCTTGTTTGGGACCAATGAGCAGTTCTTC.

This clonotype was counted only a few times. The chain is built from TRBV4-3 and TRBJ2-3; 10 bases agree with TRBD2. CDR3 size: 18 residues. Germline CDR1 and CDR2: LGHNA and YSLEER. J gave up 4 bases and V 1 base, and 11 bases lay outside the gene matches. This CDR3 is CASSQVSGGASNADTQYF. CDR3 in DNA: TGCGCCAGCAGCCAAGTAAGCGGGGGGGCCTCGAACGCAGATACGCAGTATTTT.

J is TRBJ2-1 and V is TRBV5-1; TRBD2 matches 8 bases. This CDR3 is 18 amino acids long. Germline CDR1 and CDR2: SGHRS and YFSETQ. After removal of 4 bases from V and 2 bases from J, the junction contained 14 bases not matched to a gene. CDR3 sequence reads: CASSPQPSTSGPYNEQFF. In DNA form, the CDR3 reads TGCGCCAGCAGCCCGCAACCCTCAACTAGCGGACCCTACAATGAGCAGTTCTTC.

This clonotype was counted many times. The chain has TRBV7-3 and TRBJ2-7; 10 positions match TRBD1. CDR3 length equals 12 residues. The V gene's germline CDR1 is SGHTA and CDR2 FQGTGA. V trimming: 5 bases; J trimming: 7 bases; junction bases outside the gene matches: 2. As DNA, the CDR3 is TGTGCCAGCAGCCCGGGACAGGGGGAGCAGTACTTC. This translates into CASSPGQGEQYF.

This chain joins TRBV28 and TRBJ1-2, with TRBD1 matching 7 bases. The CDR3 consists of 13 residues. Germline CDR1 is MDHEN and CDR2 is SYDVKM. Losses at the gene ends were 5 bases for V and 4 bases for J; bases not matched to a gene: 4. The CDR3 protein is CASSRGDSYGYTF. The CDR3 bases are TGTGCCAGCAGTCGGGGGGACAGCTATGGCTACACCTTC.

This clonotype was seen a single time. The rearrangement uses TRBV20-1 and TRBJ2-7, with 10 bases that match TRBD1. Trimming took 6 bases from V and 2 from J; bases not matched to a gene: 10. CDR3 length equals 15 residues. Germline-derived CDR1 and CDR2 are DFQATT and SNEGSKA (reference sequence). Written as DNA, the CDR3 is TGCAGTGCCCGTCTGGGACAGGGGTTGCCCTACGAGCAGTACTTC. Its translation is CSARLGQGLPYEQYF.

This clonotype was counted a few times. The rearrangement joins TRBV5-1 to TRBJ2-3; 11 nucleotides align to TRBD2. Germline CDR1 is SGHRS and CDR2 is YFSETQ. V shed 4 bases and J 2 bases; nucleotides not matched to a gene: 6. The CDR3 consists of 16 residues. This chain's CDR3 is CASSPPSGRNTDTQYF. The DNA for the CDR3 is TGCGCCAGCAGCCCCCCTAGCGGGAGGAACACAGATACGCAGTATTTT. Looking up the rest from reference TRBV5-1 and TRBJ2-3 gives the full variable domain: KAGVTQTPRYLIKTRGQQVTLSCSPISGHRSVSWYQQTPGQGLQFLFEYFSETQRNKGNFPGRFSGRQFSNSRSEMNVSTLELGDSALYLCASSPPSGRNTDTQYFGPGTRLTVL.

The chain employs TRBV29-1 and TRBJ1-2; possibly TRBD1 for D (6 bases). Germline CDR1 and CDR2: SQVTM and ANQGSEA. Trimming pared 7 bases from V and 6 bases from J, leaving 15 bases between. The CDR3 is 12 amino acids. CDR3 amino acids: CSETRGGDGYTF. The CDR3, as DNA: TGCAGCGAAACGCGAGGGGGGGATGGCTACACCTTC.

The rearrangement joins TRBV20-1 to TRBJ2-1; tentative D call: TRBD2 (5 bases). With 6 bases removed from V and 1 base from J, the gap between germline ends came to 10 bases. CDR1 DFQATT and CDR2 SNEGSKA come from the germline V gene (reference sequence). The CDR3 runs to 13 residues. The DNA for the CDR3 is TGCAGTGCCCAGGACTGGTCCTACAATGAGCAGTTCTTC. It is translated as CSAQDWSYNEQFF.

This chain joins TRBV6-7 and TRBJ2-1, with 9 bases that match TRBD1. TRBV6-7 is labeled an ORF, and its function is uncertain. The length of the CDR3 is 17 residues. Losses at the gene ends were 1 base for V and 8 bases for J; bases not matched to a gene: 12. The CDR3 region is CASSYFIPGQGTDEQFF. The DNA of the CDR3 is TGTGCCAGCAGTTACTTCATTCCGGGACAGGGAACGGATGAGCAGTTCTTC.